The rows below give T cell receptor beta chains drawn from one sample of a study of CD8 T cell repertoires and HIV-1 epitope variants. The table came from immunoSEQ multiplex PCR; TCRdb's copy has only in-frame clones and leaves some out. This sample has over 90,000 clones, with roughly 81% found just once. Sequencing was performed on uncultured baseline CD8+ T cells from peripheral blood mononuclear cells (PBMCs). These receptors were obtained from a male donor with HIV. Both conserved end residues are part of each CDR3. Clone size, where shown, is once, few, many, or a class for clones that have expanded.

>TRBV19|.
CASSILWETLGNEQFF
>TRBV10-3|once
CAISEAGTGGNYGYTF
>TRBV6-6|once
CASSREAVYEQYF
>TRBV4-3|.
CASSLGTGTDTQYF
>TRBV7-9|.
CASSLAFSGEETQYF
>TRBV5-8|.
CASRLPGRNTEAFF
>TRBV29-1|.
CSSRQGTSTDTQYF
>TRBV6-5|few
CASSYYPDRAGQPQHF
>TRBV5-1|.
CASSLTGAERLAGELFF
>TRBV28|.
CASSFVGGNTEAFF
>TRBV28|.
CASSFSEQASNQPQHF
>TRBV18|.
CASSPETSSNEQFF
>TRBV6-5|.
CASSYVTSGQETQYF
>TRBV27|.
CASSFRPSYEQYF
>TRBV5-1|.
CASSESDRTYF
>TRBV20-1|few
CSARNLSEQYF
>TRBV14|once
CASSQVPVDLDEQYF
>TRBV28|.
CASSATGYGANVLTF
>TRBV4-2|.
CASSQGSSSGGYNEQFF
>TRBV7-6|.
CASSESPPGLADEQYF